One and the same sample provided the 5 T cell receptor beta chains below, sequenced in a study of cytomegalovirus exposure and HLA in healthy donors. The PCR used 60 Vbeta and 13 Jbeta primers. Sequenced by immunoSEQ multiplex PCR; TCRdb stores in-frame clones only, minus some. Of about 140,000 clones listed, about 76% were seen once; the top ten hold 2.5% to 3.5%. Sample: PBMCs. Receptor source: a female donor in good health and CMV-seronegative.

The chain employs TRBV5-6 and TRBJ2-1; 11 nucleotides agree with TRBD2. The CDR3 runs 19 residues. CDR1 and CDR2 (germline): SGHDT, YYEEEE. V lost 0 bases to trimming and J lost 2 bases; unmatched junction nucleotides: 10. This CDR3 is CASSLAASGRWDTYNEQFF. CDR3 nucleotide sequence: TGTGCCAGCAGCTTGGCGGCTAGCGGGAGGTGGGATACCTACAATGAGCAGTTCTTC.

This clone appeared a single time. The rearrangement joins TRBV7-9 to TRBJ2-7, with 9 bases aligning to TRBD2. The CDR3 is 16 residues long. The V gene's germline CDR1 is SEHNR and CDR2 FQNEAQ (reference sequence). The trim removed 1 base at V and 3 bases at J, leaving 7 bases unmatched. The CDR3 sequence is CASSLGTSEMYYEQYF. The CDR3 bases are TGTGCCAGCAGCTTAGGGACTAGCGAAATGTACTACGAGCAGTACTTC.

The chain is built from TRBV5-4 and TRBJ2-7, with a possible D match to TRBD2 (5 bases). Germline CDR1 and CDR2: SGHNT and YYREEE (reference sequence). CDR3 length: 15 residues. The V gene lost 0 bases and the J gene lost 7 bases, with 17 bases spanning the gap. The CDR3 DNA is TGTGCCAGCAGCTTGGGACCCCCCCGGGATTTGGAGCAGTACTTC. The encoded protein is CASSLGPPRDLEQYF. Full variable domain (outside the CDR3, taken from reference TRBV5-4 and TRBJ2-7): ETGVTQSPTHLIKTRGQQVTLRCSSQSGHNTVSWYQQALGQGPQFIFQYYREEENGRGNFPPRFSGLQFPNYSSELNVNALELDDSALYLCASSLGPPRDLEQYFGPGTRLTVT.

The V and J genes are TRBV5-4 and TRBJ2-7; the match to TRBD1 covers 7 bases. V was pared by 4 bases and J by 2 bases, with 6 bases of the junction left unmatched. Per germline, CDR1 SGHNT and CDR2 YYREEE (reference sequence). CDR3 length: 14 amino acids. Here the CDR3 reads CASSLRTGAYEQYF. The CDR3 DNA reads as TGTGCCAGCAGCCTACGGACAGGAGCCTACGAGCAGTACTTC.

The V and J genes are TRBV15 and TRBJ2-3, with D perhaps TRBD2 (6 bases). V lost 5 bases and J 6 bases, leaving 15 bases between the germline ends. The germline gives CDR1 LNHNV, CDR2 YYDKDF (reference sequence). CDR3 size: 14 residues. The CDR3 region is CATSGRASADTQYF. The CDR3 region has the DNA TGTGCCACCAGCGGGCGAGCTAGCGCGGATACGCAGTATTTT.